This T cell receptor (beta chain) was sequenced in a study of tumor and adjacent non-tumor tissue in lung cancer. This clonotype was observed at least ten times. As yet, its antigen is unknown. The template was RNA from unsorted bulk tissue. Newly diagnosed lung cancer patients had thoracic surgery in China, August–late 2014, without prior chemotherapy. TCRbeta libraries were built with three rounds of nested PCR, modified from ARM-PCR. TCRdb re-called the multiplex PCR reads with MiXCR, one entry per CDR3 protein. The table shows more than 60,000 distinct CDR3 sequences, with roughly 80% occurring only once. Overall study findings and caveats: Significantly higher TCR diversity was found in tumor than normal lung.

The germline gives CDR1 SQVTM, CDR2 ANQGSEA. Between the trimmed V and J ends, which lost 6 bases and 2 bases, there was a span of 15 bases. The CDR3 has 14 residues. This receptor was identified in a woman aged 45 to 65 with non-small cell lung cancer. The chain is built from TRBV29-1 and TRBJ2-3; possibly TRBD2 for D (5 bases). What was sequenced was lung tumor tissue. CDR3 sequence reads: CSVDTGLTTDTQYF. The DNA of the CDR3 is TGCAGCGTCGACACGGGGTTGACCACAGATACGCAGTATTTT.